This T cell receptor beta chain was sequenced in a study of cytomegalovirus exposure and HLA in healthy donors. In the study overall: Later analysis reported that the 95 to 150 validation repertoires shared the platform of the roughly 630 first-cohort repertoires. Regarding the study as a whole: Cytomegalovirus-associated status was assigned to around 160 TCR beta chains. CMV antigen specificity was confirmed in vitro for three CMV-associated chains.

The method was immunoSEQ multiplex PCR; TCRdb's version includes in-frame clones alone and lacks a portion of them. The sample lists fewer than 150,000 clones, more than 75% seen once, with over 4% in the top ten. As to this clone: The antigen is not known.

The ends were cut back, 6 bases at V and 4 bases at J, with 16 bases in the middle. Looked up from germline, CDR1 is MNHEY and CDR2 is SMNVEV (reference sequence). This CDR3 spans 14 amino acids. The TCR sequence derives from a man between 18 and 35 years old in good health and CMV-seronegative. The chain links TRBV27 to TRBJ2-7, with D tentatively TRBD1 (6 bases). The sequencing input was PBMCs. The CDR3 nucleotides are TGTGCCAGCAGCATACAGGGAATGGCGTACGAGCAGTACTTC. Translating it yields CASSIQGMAYEQYF.